Below, 27 T cell receptor beta chains from the same sample are listed, as sequenced in a study of CD8 T cells in Susac syndrome. Random hexamers were used to reverse transcribe an amount of 0.5 to 1 ug RNA. Via MiXCR, TCRdb re-called the immunoSEQ multiplex PCR reads, giving one row per CDR3 protein. Here the sample spans more than 150,000 distinct CDR3 sequences, approximately 95% being singletons. Material for sequencing was CD8+ T cells from PBMCs. These receptors originate from a human donor with Susac syndrome.

The V gene is TRBV20-1, the J gene TRBJ2-3, with a tentative D call TRBD2 (6 bases). V gave up 4 bases and J gave up 0 bases, with 11 bases separating them. The germline gives CDR1 DFQATT, CDR2 SNEGSKA (reference sequence). The CDR3 consists of 14 residues. The CDR3, as DNA: TGCAGTGCTAAGGACTACGCTAGCACAGATACGCAGTATTTT. Amino acids: CSAKDYASTDTQYF.

The chain uses TRBV7-9 and TRBJ2-2; D is unresolved. Germline V gene data show CDR1 as SEHNR and CDR2 as FQNEAQ (reference sequence). V was trimmed by 5 bases and J by 5 bases, leaving 6 bases between them. This CDR3 spans 12 amino acids. As DNA, the CDR3 is TGTGCCAGCAGCCTGAGGACCGGGGAGCTGTTTTTT. Residues: CASSLRTGELFF.

This chain's CDR3 is CASSLEASTDTQYF. The CDR3 DNA sequence: TGTGCCAGCAGCTTAGAAGCCAGCACAGATACGCAGTATTTT. The chain employs TRBV7-9 and TRBJ2-3, with D hard to call. Germline V gene sequence: CDR1 SEHNR, CDR2 FQNEAQ (reference sequence). V lost 1 base and J lost 0, with 5 bases in between. The CDR3 extends over 14 amino acids.

This chain joins TRBV4-1 and TRBJ2-7; D possibly uses TRBD1 or TRBD2 (6 bases each). The CDR3 has 13 residues. The V gene lost 5 bases and the J gene lost 1 base, with 9 bases spanning the gap. CDR1 is MGHRA, CDR2 YSYEKL, per germline. CDR3 in amino acids: CASSWGASYEQYF. CDR3 DNA sequence: TGCGCCAGCAGCTGGGGGGCGTCCTACGAGCAGTACTTC.

V is TRBV9 and J is TRBJ2-1; D perhaps matches TRBD2 (6 bases). The CDR3 totals 13 residues. Germline V gene sequence: CDR1 SGDLS, CDR2 YYNGEE. V dropped 3 bases and J dropped 9 bases, with 13 bases sitting between them. The CDR3 here is CASSERTGGEQFF. Written as DNA, the CDR3 is TGTGCCAGCAGCGAGCGGACCGGGGGTGAGCAGTTCTTC.

This clonotype was counted once. V is TRBV5-4 and J is TRBJ1-6; D is perhaps TRBD1 (5 bases). Trimming took off 4 bases at V and 10 bases at J, with 21 bases between the two ends. The length of the CDR3 is 16 residues. Germline V gene lookup returns CDR1 SGHNT and CDR2 YYREEE (reference sequence). CDR3 sequence reads: CASSLGGFGGLSPLHF. The CDR3 region has the DNA TGTGCCAGCAGCCTGGGTGGGTTTGGGGGTCTCTCACCCCTCCACTTT.

This clonotype was seen a few times. CDR3 coding DNA: TGTGCCAGCAGCCAAGATCGGACAGGGGCCTACGAGCAGTACTTC. It encodes CASSQDRTGAYEQYF. The rearrangement links TRBV3-1 to TRBJ2-7; 9 bases match TRBD1. V lost 0 bases to trimming and J lost 2 bases; unmatched junction nucleotides: 2. The CDR3 runs to 15 residues. Germline values: CDR1 LGHDT, CDR2 YNNKEL (reference sequence).

This clonotype was counted once. V usage is TRBV7-9 and J usage is TRBJ1-5, with D possibly TRBD1 on 6 matching bases. This CDR3 contains 17 residues. The V and J ends lost 1 base and 6 bases respectively, with 19 bases between them. Per germline, CDR1 SEHNR and CDR2 FQNEAQ (reference sequence). CDR3 region: CASSLGWGGGPVQPQHF. In DNA form, the CDR3 reads TGTGCCAGCAGCTTAGGTTGGGGTGGGGGGCCGGTTCAGCCCCAGCATTTT.

CDR3 sequence: CASRTGRTFYGYTF. DNA of the CDR3: TGTGCCAGCAGGACGGGACGGACCTTCTATGGCTACACCTTC. The chain is built from TRBV28 and TRBJ1-2; D perhaps matches TRBD1 (5 bases). The CDR3 loop spans 14 amino acids. The germline V gene encodes CDR1 MDHEN and CDR2 SYDVKM. Deletions cut 6 bases from V and 4 bases from J, with 15 bases between.

This chain uses TRBV19 with TRBJ2-2; 7 positions agree with TRBD1. The CDR3 consists of 18 residues. The ends lost 2 bases at V and 1 base at J; junction bases unmatched: 10. The germline V gene has CDR1 LNHDA and CDR2 SQIVND (reference sequence). CDR3 DNA: TGTGCCAGTAGTATAAGCCCCCTCGACAGGGAGAACACCGGGGAGCTGTTTTTT. It yields the protein CASSISPLDRENTGELFF. The full variable domain, its missing parts supplied by reference TRBV19 and TRBJ2-2, is DGGITQSPKYLFRKEGQNVTLSCEQNLNHDAMYWYRQDPGQGLRLIYYSQIVNDFQKGDIAEGYSVSREKKESFPLTVTSAQKNPTAFYLCASSISPLDRENTGELFFGEGSRLTVL.

The chain is built from TRBV19 and TRBJ1-2; TRBD1 agrees at 9 bases. This CDR3 comprises 10 residues. Germline assignment: CDR1 LNHDA and CDR2 SQIVND (reference sequence). Unmatched junction bases numbered 9, after V lost 11 bases and J lost 14 bases. The DNA of the CDR3 is TGTGCCGGGGGGACAGGGATTCTGACCTTC. Amino acids: CAGGTGILTF.

The chain joins TRBV5-1 to TRBJ1-1; TRBD1 agrees at 8 bases. Germline loops: CDR1 SGHRS, CDR2 YFSETQ. The V segment lost 0 bases and the J segment 2 bases; nucleotides outside the gene matches: 6. CDR3 length: 16 amino acids. The CDR3 is CASSLEAGGSNTEAFF. Written as DNA, the CDR3 is TGCGCCAGCAGCTTGGAAGCAGGGGGCTCAAACACTGAAGCTTTCTTT.

The chain couples TRBV11-2 to TRBJ2-7; possibly TRBD1 for D (6 bases). This CDR3 contains 16 residues. Per germline, CDR1 SGHAT and CDR2 FQNNGV. V was cut by 3 bases and J by 5 bases, with 20 bases left in between. The CDR3 protein is CASSLSYGARQDEQYF. DNA of the CDR3: TGTGCCAGCAGCTTGAGCTATGGGGCTAGACAGGACGAGCAGTACTTC.

This sequence joins TRBV28 and TRBJ2-7; unclear D gene. The CDR3 has 13 amino acids. Germline-derived CDR1 and CDR2 are MDHEN and SYDVKM. V shed 6 bases and J shed 4 bases, with 13 bases lying between them. The CDR3 region has the DNA TGTGCCAGCAGCGACCTGTCGGTATACGAGCAGTACTTC. This encodes CASSDLSVYEQYF.

The rearrangement joins TRBV4-1 to TRBJ2-7; TRBD2 matches 8 bases. CDR1 MGHRA and CDR2 YSYEKL come from the germline V gene. J lost 1 base, V lost 2 bases, and 4 bases had no gene match. This CDR3 is 15 amino acids long. The CDR3 bases are TGCGCCAGCAGCCAAACTAGCGGTGAGTCCTACGAGCAGTACTTC. It yields the protein CASSQTSGESYEQYF.

This clonotype was counted once. The J gene is TRBJ2-3, the V gene TRBV12-3 or TRBV12-4, with 9 bases lining up with TRBD1. This CDR3 region has 15 residues. The J segment lost 0 bases and the V segment lost 6 bases, leaving 4 bases of the junction unmatched. DNA for the CDR3: TGTGCCAGCAGGCTCGGGACAGGGAGCACAGATACGCAGTATTTT. As protein: CASRLGTGSTDTQYF.

The chain couples TRBV29-1 to TRBJ1-2; D call uncertain. V gave up 4 bases and J gave up 6 bases, with 18 bases separating them. The CDR3 extends over 14 amino acids. Germline values: CDR1 SQVTM, CDR2 ANQGSEA. DNA for the CDR3: TGCAGCGTTGTGGGGTCGGGCCTGTTCGATGGCTACACCTTC. This codes for CSVVGSGLFDGYTF.

This rearrangement joins TRBV3-1 to TRBJ2-5, with D unresolved. This CDR3 comprises 13 residues. Trimming shortened V by 0 bases and J by 5 bases, and 7 bases separated the two germline ends. Germline loops: CDR1 LGHDT, CDR2 YNNKEL (reference sequence). The CDR3 is CASSQDSWETQYF. CDR3 nucleotides: TGTGCCAGCAGCCAAGATTCCTGGGAGACCCAGTACTTC.

J is TRBJ1-1 and V is TRBV5-1, with D possibly being TRBD1 (5 bases). The germline CDR1 and CDR2 sequences are SGHRS and YFSETQ. The CDR3 has 15 amino acids. Trimming took off 4 bases at V and 1 base at J, with 14 bases between the two ends. Here the CDR3 reads CASSLKEGSNTEAFF. CDR3 DNA: TGCGCCAGCAGCCTGAAAGAGGGGTCGAACACTGAAGCTTTCTTT.

This chain connects TRBV5-6 to TRBJ1-5; 9 nucleotides line up with TRBD1. Germline loops: CDR1 SGHDT, CDR2 YYEEEE. Trimming at V came to 0 bases and at J to 6 bases, leaving 1 base not matched to a gene. CDR3 length: 14 amino acids. CDR3 in amino acids: CASSLGTGAQPQHF. DNA of the CDR3: TGTGCCAGCAGCTTGGGGACAGGGGCTCAGCCCCAGCATTTT. The full variable domain, in which reference TRBV5-6 and TRBJ1-5 provide the parts outside the CDR3, is DAGVTQSPTHLIKTRGQQVTLRCSPKSGHDTVSWYQQALGQGPQFIFQYYEEEERQRGNFPDRFSGHQFPNYSSELNVNALLLGDSALYLCASSLGTGAQPQHFGDGTRLSIL.

V usage is TRBV5-6 and J usage is TRBJ2-7; 7 bases agree with TRBD1. Germline CDR1 and CDR2: SGHDT and YYEEEE. The length of the CDR3 is 14 residues. The V gene end was trimmed by 2 bases and the J gene end by 1 base; junction bases not matched to a gene: 3. DNA for the CDR3: TGTGCCAGCAGCTTTGGACAGGTTTCCTACGAGCAGTACTTC. This translates into CASSFGQVSYEQYF. Full variable domain (rest looked up from reference TRBV5-6 and TRBJ2-7): DAGVTQSPTHLIKTRGQQVTLRCSPKSGHDTVSWYQQALGQGPQFIFQYYEEEERQRGNFPDRFSGHQFPNYSSELNVNALLLGDSALYLCASSFGQVSYEQYFGPGTRLTVT.

The chain has TRBV13 and TRBJ1-3; weak D call: TRBD1 (5 bases). The germline gives CDR1 PRHDT, CDR2 FYEKMQ (reference sequence). The CDR3 totals 14 residues. V was cut by 5 bases and J by 2 bases, with 10 bases left in between. CDR3 DNA: TGTGCCAGCAGCCGACGAGGGGCTGGAAACACCATATATTTT. Translation gives CASSRRGAGNTIYF. The variable domain in full, completed from reference TRBV13 and TRBJ1-3, reads AAGVIQSPRHLIKEKRETATLKCYPIPRHDTVYWYQQGPGQDPQFLISFYEKMQSDKGSIPDRFSAQQFSDYHSELNMSSLELGDSALYFCASSRRGAGNTIYFGEGSWLTVV.

The rearrangement links TRBV6-1 to TRBJ1-5; 7 bases are shared with TRBD1. Germline lookup yields CDR1 MNHNS and CDR2 SASEGT. The length of the CDR3 is 16 residues. J lost 2 bases, V lost 7 bases, and 11 bases had no gene match. CDR3 sequence (DNA): TGTGCCAGCACCCTTGAAGGGGGCAGCCGCAATCAGCCCCAGCATTTT. Translation gives CASTLEGGSRNQPQHF.

The chain has TRBV30 and TRBJ1-1; TRBD1 is a possible D gene (6 bases). The CDR3 runs to 15 residues. V was cut by 0 bases and J by 0 bases, with 11 bases left in between. The germline gives CDR1 GTSNPN, CDR2 SVGIG (reference sequence). CDR3 region: CAWSVTGPMNTEAFF. CDR3 nucleotides: TGTGCCTGGAGTGTAACAGGGCCCATGAACACTGAAGCTTTCTTT.

The chain has TRBV3-1 and TRBJ2-3, with 10 positions matching TRBD2. This CDR3 spans 17 amino acids. Germline-derived CDR1 and CDR2 are LGHDT and YNNKEL (reference sequence). With 4 bases clipped from V and 1 base from J, the junction kept 8 bases outside the gene matches. CDR3 region: CASSPSGTSVRTDTQYF. The CDR3 DNA follows: TGTGCCAGCAGCCCATCCGGGACTAGCGTTCGCACAGATACGCAGTATTTT.

V usage is TRBV5-6 and J usage is TRBJ2-1, with 10 positions matching TRBD2. Germline CDR1 SGHDT, CDR2 YYEEEE. V trimming: 3 bases; J trimming: 8 bases; junction bases outside the gene matches: 11. CDR3 length equals 16 residues. DNA for the CDR3: TGTGCCAGCAGCTCGACTGCTAGGGGACTAGCGCATGAGCAGTTCTTC. This gives the protein CASSSTARGLAHEQFF.

V is TRBV11-2 and J is TRBJ2-7, with D perhaps TRBD1 (6 bases). CDR3 length: 16 residues. Trimming cost V 5 bases and J 5 bases, with 22 bases left between them. Looked up from germline, CDR1 is SGHAT and CDR2 is FQNNGV. DNA for the CDR3: TGTGCCAGCAGCCGTAGCACAGGGTGGGGGTTGGACGAGCAGTACTTC. Amino acid sequence: CASSRSTGWGLDEQYF.